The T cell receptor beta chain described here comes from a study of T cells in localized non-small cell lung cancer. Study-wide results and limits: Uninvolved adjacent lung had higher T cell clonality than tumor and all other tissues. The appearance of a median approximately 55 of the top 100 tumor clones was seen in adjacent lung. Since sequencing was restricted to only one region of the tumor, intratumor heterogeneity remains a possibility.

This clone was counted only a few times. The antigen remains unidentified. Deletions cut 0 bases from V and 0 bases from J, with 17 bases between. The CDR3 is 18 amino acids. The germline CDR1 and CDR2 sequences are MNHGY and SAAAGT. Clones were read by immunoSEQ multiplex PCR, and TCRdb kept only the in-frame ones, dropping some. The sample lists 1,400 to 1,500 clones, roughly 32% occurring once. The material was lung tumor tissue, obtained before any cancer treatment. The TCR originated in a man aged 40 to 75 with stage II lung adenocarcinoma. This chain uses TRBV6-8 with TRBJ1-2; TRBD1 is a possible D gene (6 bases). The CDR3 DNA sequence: TGTGCCAGCAGTTACTCGACGGGGGCGCAGGGCCCTAACTATGGCTACACCTTC. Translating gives CASSYSTGAQGPNYGYTF.